This entry is about one T cell receptor (beta chain). The source of the sample is a study of blood T cell repertoires in COVID-19. Participant age was roughly 18 to 95 years, and participants resided in 24 US areas. Exposed participants came across a COVID-19 case within 2 weeks before study entry. The CDR3 runs 14 residues. Germline-derived CDR1 and CDR2 are SQVTM and ANQGSEA. The V end lost 5 bases, the J end lost 2 bases, and 14 bases lay between the germline ends. Sequencing was performed with immunoSEQ multiplex PCR; in TCRdb, only in-frame clones are kept and a portion is missing. Here the sample spans about 140,000 clones, roughly 80% being singletons.

The rearrangement uses TRBV29-1 and TRBJ2-3; D gene ambiguous. Sequencing was done on a sample of PBMCs or T cells enriched from blood (not recorded which). The sequence was obtained from a woman in her late teens or twenties who had been exposed to COVID-19. The DNA for the CDR3 is TGCAGCGTTAGAGAGACCGGGTCCACAGATACGCAGTATTTT. It translates to CSVRETGSTDTQYF.